This paragraph reports one TCR beta chain. Its antigen is unidentified. This sample was taken from a study of T cells in localized non-small cell lung cancer. Findings of the study overall: Uninvolved adjacent lung showed the highest T cell clonality, exceeding tumor. For the top 100 tumor clones, a median approximately 50 also appeared in adjacent lung.

The J segment lost 9 bases and the V segment lost 0 bases, leaving 8 bases of the junction unmatched. The CDR3 runs to 15 residues. Germline CDR1 PRHDT, CDR2 FYEKMQ (reference sequence). Some clones are missing from TCRdb's copy, which holds only in-frame ones; the method was immunoSEQ multiplex PCR. The repertoire consists of several thousand clones, with 40% to 50% occurring once and the leading ten covering roughly 5.7%. The chain is built from TRBV13 and TRBJ2-1, with TRBD2 identical over 7 bases. The TCR originated in a woman aged 35 to 69 with stage I lung adenocarcinoma. The material sequenced was lung tumor tissue, taken before any cancer treatment. CDR3 sequence (DNA): TGTGCCAGCAGCTTAGGCGCTAGCGGTCTGGTTGAGCAGTTCTTC. This gives the protein CASSLGASGLVEQFF.